Listed below are T cell receptor beta chains from one sample, sequenced in a study of control samples from healthy donors and cancer patients. This table comes from immunoSEQ multiplex PCR, and its TCRdb copy is limited to in-frame clones, with some not included. The repertoire holds around 100,000 clones, more than 85% seen once, with about a sixth in the top ten. Sequencing input: blood. These receptors originate from a woman between 45 and 60 years old in good health. The CDR3 runs from the conserved cysteine through the conserved F or W. The D gene is left open where the match is weak. Clone size appears in some rows only: once, few, many, or a class for an expanded clone.

TGTGCCAGCGCGGGGACAGGGGCGGGGAATTCACCCCTCCACTTT	CASAGTGAGNSPLHF	TRBV9	TRBD1	15	.	TRBJ1-6
TGTGCCAGCAGTCCTTGGGGATCTAGCACAGATACGCAGTATTTT	CASSPWGSSTDTQYF	TRBV28	.	15	.	TRBJ2-3
TGTGCCAGCAGCCTCCCCCTAGCGAAAAGCACAGATACGCAGTATTTT	CASSLPLAKSTDTQYF	TRBV27	.	16	once	TRBJ2-3
TGTGCCAGCAGCGCCCTAGCGGGACCCCCCGATACGCAGTATTTT	CASSALAGPPDTQYF	TRBV9	TRBD2	15	.	TRBJ2-3
TGTGCCAGCAGGGAGACTAATAATGAAAAACTGTTTTTT	CASRETNNEKLFF	TRBV6-5	.	13	few	TRBJ1-4
TGCAGTGCTAGAGGGGAGACCCAGTACTTC	CSARGETQYF	TRBV20-1	.	10	.	TRBJ2-5
TGTGCCAGCAGCCAAGGCACCCGGGACTACGAGCAGTACTTC	CASSQGTRDYEQYF	TRBV3-1/TRBV3-2	.	14	.	TRBJ2-7
TGTGCCAGCAGGCCACTAGCAGATACGCAGTATTTT	CASRPLADTQYF	TRBV5-5	.	12	.	TRBJ2-3
TGTGCCAGCAGCTTGCGGGACGCAAGACTTTACAATGAGCAGTTCTTC	CASSLRDARLYNEQFF	TRBV5-5	.	16	.	TRBJ2-1
TGTGCCAGCAGTTCCACGGTGGGCAGGGGGTTGTACTTC	CASSSTVGRGLYF	TRBV12-3/TRBV12-4	TRBD1	13	.	TRBJ2-4
TGCGCCAGCAGCTGGGTTTTTGGACAGGGGGACTACGAGCAGTACTTC	CASSWVFGQGDYEQYF	TRBV5-1	TRBD1	16	.	TRBJ2-7
TGTGCCAGCAGTTACCTGGGCACTGAAGCTTTCTTT	CASSYLGTEAFF	TRBV6-5	.	12	.	TRBJ1-1
TGCGCCAGCAGGTATGACCCCGGAGCTTTCTTT	CASRYDPGAFF	TRBV5-1	.	11	.	TRBJ1-1
TGCAGCGCTGTCGTCTACAATGAGCAGTTCTTC	CSAVVYNEQFF	TRBV29-1	.	11	once	TRBJ2-1
TGCGCCAGCAGCCTTACTGGGACAGGCGCCTACGAGCAGTACTTC	CASSLTGTGAYEQYF	TRBV4-1	TRBD1	15	.	TRBJ2-7
TGTGCCAGCAGCCTCGGGACAGGCGATCAGCCCCAGCATTTT	CASSLGTGDQPQHF	TRBV14	TRBD1	14	.	TRBJ1-5
TGTGCCAGCTCAGATAATGAATACAGGAACACTGAAGCTTTCTTT	CASSDNEYRNTEAFF	TRBV18	.	15	once	TRBJ1-1
TGCAGCGCAGGGGGCCGGGCTCCGGAGACCCAGTACTTC	CSAGGRAPETQYF	TRBV29-1	TRBD1	13	.	TRBJ2-5
TGTGCCAGCAGTTGGGGGCAGAACTATGGCTACACCTTC	CASSWGQNYGYTF	TRBV6-5	.	13	.	TRBJ1-2
TGCGCCAGCAGCCCCGGGACAGGAAACAATCAGCCCCAGCATTTT	CASSPGTGNNQPQHF	TRBV10-2	TRBD1	15	.	TRBJ1-5
TGCGCCAGCAGCAAGGGACTAGCGGGAGTCGGTACGCAGTATTTT	CASSKGLAGVGTQYF	TRBV5-1	TRBD2	15	.	TRBJ2-3
TGTGCCTGGAGGACAGGGGTTACCGGGGAGCTGTTTTTT	CAWRTGVTGELFF	TRBV30	TRBD1	13	.	TRBJ2-2
TGTGCCAGTTCGTTGGGATATAGCAATCAGCCCCAGCATTTT	CASSLGYSNQPQHF	TRBV19	.	14	.	TRBJ1-5
TGTGCCAGCTCACTACTCGACAGGGCCCTAACCTACGAGCAGTACTTC	CASSLLDRALTYEQYF	TRBV18	TRBD1	16	.	TRBJ2-7